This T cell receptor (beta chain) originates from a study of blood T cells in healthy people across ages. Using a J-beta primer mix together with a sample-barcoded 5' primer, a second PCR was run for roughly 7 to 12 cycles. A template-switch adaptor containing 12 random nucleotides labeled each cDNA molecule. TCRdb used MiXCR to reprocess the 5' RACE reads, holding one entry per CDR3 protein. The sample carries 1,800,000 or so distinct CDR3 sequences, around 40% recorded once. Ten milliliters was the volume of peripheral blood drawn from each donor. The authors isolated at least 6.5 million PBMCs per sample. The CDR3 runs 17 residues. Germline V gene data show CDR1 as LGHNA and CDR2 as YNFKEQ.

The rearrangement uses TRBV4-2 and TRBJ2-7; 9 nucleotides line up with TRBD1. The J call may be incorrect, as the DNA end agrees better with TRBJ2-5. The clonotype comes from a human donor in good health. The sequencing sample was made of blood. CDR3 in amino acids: CASSQEAWTGVGETQYF. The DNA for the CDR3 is TGTGCCAGCAGCCAAGAGGCCTGGACAGGGGTAGGGGAGACCCAGTACTTC.